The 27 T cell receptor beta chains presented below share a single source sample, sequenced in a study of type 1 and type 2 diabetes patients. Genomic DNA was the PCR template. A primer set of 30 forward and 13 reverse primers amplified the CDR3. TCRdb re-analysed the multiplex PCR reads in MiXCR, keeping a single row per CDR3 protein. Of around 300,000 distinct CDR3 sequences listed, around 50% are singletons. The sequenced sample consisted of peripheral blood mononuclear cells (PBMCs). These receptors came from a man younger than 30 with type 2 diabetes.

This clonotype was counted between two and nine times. The CDR3 bases are TGTGCCAGCAGCTCAACCGGGACGAAGTACGAGCAGTACTTC. This sequence encodes CASSSTGTKYEQYF. This chain connects TRBV7-2 to TRBJ2-7; D tentatively fits TRBD1 or TRBD2 (5 bases each). V lost 4 bases to trimming and J lost 4 bases, with 14 bases between them. This CDR3 has 14 amino acids. In germline, CDR1 is SGHTA, CDR2 FQGNSA.

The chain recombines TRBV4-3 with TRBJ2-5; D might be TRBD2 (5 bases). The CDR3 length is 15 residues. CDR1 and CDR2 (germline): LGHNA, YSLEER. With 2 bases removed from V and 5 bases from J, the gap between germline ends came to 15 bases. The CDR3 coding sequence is TGCGCCAGCAGCCAACTCGGACGCCCGGGGGAGACCCAGTACTTC. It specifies CASSQLGRPGETQYF.

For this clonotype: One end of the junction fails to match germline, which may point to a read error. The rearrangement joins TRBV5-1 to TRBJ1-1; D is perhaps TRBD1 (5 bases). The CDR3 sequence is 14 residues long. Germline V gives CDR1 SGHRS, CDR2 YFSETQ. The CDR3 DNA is TGCGCCAGCAGCCCGGCGCGGGGGAACACTGAAGCTCTCTTT. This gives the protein CASSPARGNTEALF. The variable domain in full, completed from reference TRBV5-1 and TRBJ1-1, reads KAGVTQTPRYLIKTRGQQVTLSCSPISGHRSVSWYQQTPGQGLQFLFEYFSETQRNKGNFPGRFSGRQFSNSRSEMNVSTLELGDSALYLCASSPARGNTEALFGQGTRLTVV.

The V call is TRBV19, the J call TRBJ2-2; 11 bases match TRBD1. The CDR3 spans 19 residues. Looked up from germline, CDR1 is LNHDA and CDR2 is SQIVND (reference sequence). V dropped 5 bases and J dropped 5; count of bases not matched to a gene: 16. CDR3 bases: TGTGCCAGTAGTCTCTACGACCGGGACAGGGGGATAAGGACCGGGGAGCTGTTTTTT. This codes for CASSLYDRDRGIRTGELFF.

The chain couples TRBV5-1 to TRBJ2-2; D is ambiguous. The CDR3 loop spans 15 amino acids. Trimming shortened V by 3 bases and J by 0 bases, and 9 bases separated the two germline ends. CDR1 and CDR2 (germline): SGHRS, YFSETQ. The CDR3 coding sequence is TGCGCCAGCAGCTCGAGCCCACCGAACACCGGGGAGCTGTTTTTT. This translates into CASSSSPPNTGELFF.

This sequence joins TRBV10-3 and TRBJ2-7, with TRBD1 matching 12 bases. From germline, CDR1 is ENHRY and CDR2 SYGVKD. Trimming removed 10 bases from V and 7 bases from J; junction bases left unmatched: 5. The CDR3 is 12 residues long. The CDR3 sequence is CATGQGAREQYF. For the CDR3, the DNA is TGTGCCACGGGACAGGGGGCGAGGGAGCAGTACTTC.

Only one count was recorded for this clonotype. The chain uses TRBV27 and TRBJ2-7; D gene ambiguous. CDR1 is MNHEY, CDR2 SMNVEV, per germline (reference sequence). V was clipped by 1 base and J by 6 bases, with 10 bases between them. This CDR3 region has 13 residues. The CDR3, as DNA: TGTGCCAGCAGTTTATGGGCTTCGGGCGAGCAGTACTTC. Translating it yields CASSLWASGEQYF.

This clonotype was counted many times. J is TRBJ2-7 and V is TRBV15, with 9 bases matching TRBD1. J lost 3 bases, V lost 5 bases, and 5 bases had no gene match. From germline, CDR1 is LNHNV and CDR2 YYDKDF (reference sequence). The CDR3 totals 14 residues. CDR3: CATSGRDRDYEQYF. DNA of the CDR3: TGTGCCACCAGCGGCCGGGACAGGGACTACGAGCAGTACTTC.

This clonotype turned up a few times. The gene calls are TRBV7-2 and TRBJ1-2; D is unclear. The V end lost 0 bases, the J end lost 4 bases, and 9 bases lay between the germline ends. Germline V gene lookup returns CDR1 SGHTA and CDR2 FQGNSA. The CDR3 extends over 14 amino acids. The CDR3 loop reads CASSLARLSYGYTF. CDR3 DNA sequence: TGTGCCAGCAGCTTAGCTAGGTTGAGCTATGGCTACACCTTC.

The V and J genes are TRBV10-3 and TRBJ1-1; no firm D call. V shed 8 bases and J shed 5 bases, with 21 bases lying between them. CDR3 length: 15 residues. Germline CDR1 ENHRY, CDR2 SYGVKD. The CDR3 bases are TGTGCCATCCTTTCCCCTGATGGGGTAGTTACTGAAGCTTTCTTT. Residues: CAILSPDGVVTEAFF.

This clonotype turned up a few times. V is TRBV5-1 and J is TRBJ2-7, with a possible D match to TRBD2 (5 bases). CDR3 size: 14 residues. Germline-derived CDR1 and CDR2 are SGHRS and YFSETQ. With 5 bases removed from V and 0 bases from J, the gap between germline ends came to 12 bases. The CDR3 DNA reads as TGCGCCAGCAGTTTTGGACGGGACTCCTACGAGCAGTACTTC. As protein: CASSFGRDSYEQYF.

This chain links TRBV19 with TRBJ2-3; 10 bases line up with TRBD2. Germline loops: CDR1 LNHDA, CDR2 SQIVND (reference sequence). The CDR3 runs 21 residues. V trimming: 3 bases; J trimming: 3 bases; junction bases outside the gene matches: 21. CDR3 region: CASSILTGGRTSGDPTDTQYF. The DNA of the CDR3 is TGTGCCAGTAGTATTTTGACGGGGGGCCGGACTAGCGGAGATCCTACAGATACGCAGTATTTT. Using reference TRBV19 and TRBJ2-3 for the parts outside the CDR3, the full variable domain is DGGITQSPKYLFRKEGQNVTLSCEQNLNHDAMYWYRQDPGQGLRLIYYSQIVNDFQKGDIAEGYSVSREKKESFPLTVTSAQKNPTAFYLCASSILTGGRTSGDPTDTQYFGPGTRLTVL.

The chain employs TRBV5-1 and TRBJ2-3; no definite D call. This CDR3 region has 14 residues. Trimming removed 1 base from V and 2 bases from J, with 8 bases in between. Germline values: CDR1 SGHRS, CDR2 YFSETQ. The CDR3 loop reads CASSLNGYTDTQYF. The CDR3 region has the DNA TGCGCCAGCAGCTTGAACGGATACACAGATACGCAGTATTTT.

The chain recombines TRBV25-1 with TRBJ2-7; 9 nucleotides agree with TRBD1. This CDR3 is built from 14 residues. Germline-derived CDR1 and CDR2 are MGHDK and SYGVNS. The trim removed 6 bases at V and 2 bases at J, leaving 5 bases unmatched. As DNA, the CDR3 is TGTGCCAGCAGCCCGACAGGGGGGACCTACGAGCAGTACTTC. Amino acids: CASSPTGGTYEQYF.

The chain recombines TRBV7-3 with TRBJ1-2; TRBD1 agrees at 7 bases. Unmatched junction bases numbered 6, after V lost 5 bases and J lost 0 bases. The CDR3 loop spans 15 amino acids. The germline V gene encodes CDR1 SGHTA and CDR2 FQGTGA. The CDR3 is CASSGSGGANYGYTF. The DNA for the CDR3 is TGTGCCAGCAGCGGATCAGGGGGAGCTAACTATGGCTACACCTTC.

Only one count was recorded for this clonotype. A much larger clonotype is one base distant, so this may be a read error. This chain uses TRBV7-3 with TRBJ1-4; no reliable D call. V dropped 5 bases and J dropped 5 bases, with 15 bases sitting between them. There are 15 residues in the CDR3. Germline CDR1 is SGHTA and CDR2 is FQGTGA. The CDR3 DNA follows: TGTGCCAGCAGCAGAGGGAAACAGTCGAATGAAAAACTGTTTTTT. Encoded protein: CASSRGKQSNEKLFF.

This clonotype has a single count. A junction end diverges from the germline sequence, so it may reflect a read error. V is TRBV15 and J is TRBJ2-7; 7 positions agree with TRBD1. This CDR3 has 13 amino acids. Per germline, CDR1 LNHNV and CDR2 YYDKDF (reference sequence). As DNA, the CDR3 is TGTGCCACCAGCACAGGACAGGCCTACGAGCAGCACTTC. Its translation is CATSTGQAYEQHF. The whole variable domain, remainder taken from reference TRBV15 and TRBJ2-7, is DAMVIQNPRYQVTQFGKPVTLSCSQTLNHNVMYWYQQKSSQAPKLLFHYYDKDFNNEADTPDNFQSRRPNTSFCFLDIRSPGLGDTAMYLCATSTGQAYEQHFGPGTRLTVT.

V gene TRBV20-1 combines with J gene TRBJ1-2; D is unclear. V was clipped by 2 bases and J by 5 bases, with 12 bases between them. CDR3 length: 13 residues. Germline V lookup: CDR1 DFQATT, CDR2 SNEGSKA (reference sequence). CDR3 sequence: CSARLLTGYGYTF. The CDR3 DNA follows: TGCAGTGCTAGACTTCTGACCGGGTATGGCTACACCTTC.

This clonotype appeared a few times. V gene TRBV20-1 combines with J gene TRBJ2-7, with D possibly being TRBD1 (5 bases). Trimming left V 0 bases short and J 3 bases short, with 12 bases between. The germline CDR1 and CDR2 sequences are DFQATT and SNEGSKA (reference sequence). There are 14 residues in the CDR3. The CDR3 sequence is CSARDLGRDYEQYF. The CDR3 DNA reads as TGCAGTGCTAGAGATTTAGGCAGGGACTACGAGCAGTACTTC.

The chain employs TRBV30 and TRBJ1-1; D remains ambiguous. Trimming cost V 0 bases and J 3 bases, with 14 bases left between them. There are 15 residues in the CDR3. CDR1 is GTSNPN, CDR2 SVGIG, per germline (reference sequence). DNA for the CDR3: TGTGCCTGGAGTGTAAGCCGAAGGGCGGACACTGAAGCTTTCTTT. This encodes CAWSVSRRADTEAFF.

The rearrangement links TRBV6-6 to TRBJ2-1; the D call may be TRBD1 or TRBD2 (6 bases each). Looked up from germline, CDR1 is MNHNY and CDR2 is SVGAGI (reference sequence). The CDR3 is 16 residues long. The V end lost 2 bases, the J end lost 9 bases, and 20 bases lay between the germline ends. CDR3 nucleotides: TGTGCCAGCAGTTACGGAGGGGGGTTCATAGCAGGTGAGCAGTTCTTC. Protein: CASSYGGGFIAGEQFF.

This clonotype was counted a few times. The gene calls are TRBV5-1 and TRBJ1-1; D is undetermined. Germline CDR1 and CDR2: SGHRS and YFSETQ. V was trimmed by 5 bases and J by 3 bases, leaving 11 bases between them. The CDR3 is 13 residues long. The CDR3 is CASSSTGYTEAFF. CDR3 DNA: TGCGCCAGCAGTTCTACTGGATACACTGAAGCTTTCTTT.

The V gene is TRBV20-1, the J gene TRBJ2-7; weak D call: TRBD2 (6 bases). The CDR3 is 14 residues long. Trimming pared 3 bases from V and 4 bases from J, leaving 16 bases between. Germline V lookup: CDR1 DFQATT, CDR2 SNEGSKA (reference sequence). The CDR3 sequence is CSASLTAGPYEQYF. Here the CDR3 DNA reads TGCAGTGCTAGCCTCACCGCGGGACCTTACGAGCAGTACTTC.

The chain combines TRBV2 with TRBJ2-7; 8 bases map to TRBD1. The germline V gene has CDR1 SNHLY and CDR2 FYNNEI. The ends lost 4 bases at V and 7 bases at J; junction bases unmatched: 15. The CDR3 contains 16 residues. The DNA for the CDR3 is TGTGCCAGCAGTGGCCAGGGGGCGCGGGTTAGTGGGGAGCAGTACTTC. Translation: CASSGQGARVSGEQYF.

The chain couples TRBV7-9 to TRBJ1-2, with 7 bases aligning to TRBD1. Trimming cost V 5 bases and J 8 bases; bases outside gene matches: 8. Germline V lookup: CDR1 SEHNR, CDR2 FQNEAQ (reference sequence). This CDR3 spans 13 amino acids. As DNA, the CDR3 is TGTGCCAGCAGCCCCGACAGGGTGAACGGCTACACCTTC. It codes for CASSPDRVNGYTF.

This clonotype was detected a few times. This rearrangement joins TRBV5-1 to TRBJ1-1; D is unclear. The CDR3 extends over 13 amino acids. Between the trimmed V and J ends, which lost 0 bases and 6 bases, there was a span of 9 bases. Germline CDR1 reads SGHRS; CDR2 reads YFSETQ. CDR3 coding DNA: TGCGCCAGCAGCTTGGGGGGTCTCGCTGAAGCTTTCTTT. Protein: CASSLGGLAEAFF.

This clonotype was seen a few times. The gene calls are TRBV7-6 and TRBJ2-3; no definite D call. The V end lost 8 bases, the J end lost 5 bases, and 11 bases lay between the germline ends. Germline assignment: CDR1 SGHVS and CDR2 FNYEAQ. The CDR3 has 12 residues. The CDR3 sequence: CASEGSEDTQYF. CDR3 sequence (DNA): TGTGCCAGCGAAGGATCGGAAGATACGCAGTATTTT.